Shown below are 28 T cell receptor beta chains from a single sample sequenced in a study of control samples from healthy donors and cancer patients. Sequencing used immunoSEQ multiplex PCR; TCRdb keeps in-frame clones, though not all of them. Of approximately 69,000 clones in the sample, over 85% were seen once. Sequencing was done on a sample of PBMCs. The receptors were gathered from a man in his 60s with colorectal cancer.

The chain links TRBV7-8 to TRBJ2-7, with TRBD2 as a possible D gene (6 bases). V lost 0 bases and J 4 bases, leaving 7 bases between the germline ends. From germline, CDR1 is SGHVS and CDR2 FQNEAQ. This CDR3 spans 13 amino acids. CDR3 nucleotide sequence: TGTGCCAGCAGCTTAGCGCGGGGATACGAGCAGTACTTC. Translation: CASSLARGYEQYF.

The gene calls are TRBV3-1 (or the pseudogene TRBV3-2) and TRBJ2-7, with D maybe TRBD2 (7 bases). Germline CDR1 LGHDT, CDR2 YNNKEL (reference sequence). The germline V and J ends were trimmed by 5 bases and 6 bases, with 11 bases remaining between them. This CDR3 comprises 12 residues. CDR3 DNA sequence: TGTGCCAGCAGCTTGGGGGGGCGCGAGCAGTACTTC. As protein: CASSLGGREQYF.

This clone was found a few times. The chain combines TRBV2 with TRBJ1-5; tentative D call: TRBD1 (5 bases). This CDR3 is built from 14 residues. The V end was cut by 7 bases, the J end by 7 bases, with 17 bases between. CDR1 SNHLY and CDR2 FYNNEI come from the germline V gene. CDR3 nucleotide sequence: TGTGCCAGCACCGAGGGGAGGGAGGGCCAGCCCCAGCATTTT. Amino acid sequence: CASTEGREGQPQHF.

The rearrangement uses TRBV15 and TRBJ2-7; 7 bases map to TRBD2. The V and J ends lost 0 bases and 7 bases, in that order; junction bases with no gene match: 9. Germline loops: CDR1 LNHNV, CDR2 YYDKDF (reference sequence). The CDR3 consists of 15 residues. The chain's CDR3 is CATSRDLVAGREQYF. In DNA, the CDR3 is TGTGCCACCAGCAGAGATCTGGTAGCGGGTCGAGAGCAGTACTTC.

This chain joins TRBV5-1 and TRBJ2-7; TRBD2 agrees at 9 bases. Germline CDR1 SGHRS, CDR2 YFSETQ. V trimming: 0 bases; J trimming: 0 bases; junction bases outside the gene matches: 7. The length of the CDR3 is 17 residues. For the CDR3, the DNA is TGCGCCAGCAGCTTGGACCGCCAGCGGGGGGACTCCTACGAGCAGTACTTC. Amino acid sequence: CASSLDRQRGDSYEQYF.

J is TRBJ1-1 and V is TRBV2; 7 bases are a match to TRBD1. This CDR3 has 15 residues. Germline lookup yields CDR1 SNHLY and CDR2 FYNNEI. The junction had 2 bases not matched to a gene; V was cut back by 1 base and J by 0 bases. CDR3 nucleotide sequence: TGTGCCAGCAGTGAAGAGGGACAGATGAACACTGAAGCTTTCTTT. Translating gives CASSEEGQMNTEAFF.

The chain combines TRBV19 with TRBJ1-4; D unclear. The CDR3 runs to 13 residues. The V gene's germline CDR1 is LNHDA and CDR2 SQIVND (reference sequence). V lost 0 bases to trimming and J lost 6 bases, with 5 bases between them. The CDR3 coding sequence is TGTGCCAGTAGTATAGAGCGGTATGAAAAACTGTTTTTT. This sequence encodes CASSIERYEKLFF.

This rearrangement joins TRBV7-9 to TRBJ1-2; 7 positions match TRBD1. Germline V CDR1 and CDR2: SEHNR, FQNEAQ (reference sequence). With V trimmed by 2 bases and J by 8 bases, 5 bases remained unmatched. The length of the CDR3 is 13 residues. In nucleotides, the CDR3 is TGTGCCAGCAGCTTACAGGGGGTTTGGGGCTACACCTTC. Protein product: CASSLQGVWGYTF.

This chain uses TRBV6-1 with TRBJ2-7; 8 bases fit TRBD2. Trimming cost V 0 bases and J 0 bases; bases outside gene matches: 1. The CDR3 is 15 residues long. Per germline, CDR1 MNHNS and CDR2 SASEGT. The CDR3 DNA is TGTGCCAGCAGTGAAGCCGGGACTAGCTCCTACGAGCAGTACTTC. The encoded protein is CASSEAGTSSYEQYF.

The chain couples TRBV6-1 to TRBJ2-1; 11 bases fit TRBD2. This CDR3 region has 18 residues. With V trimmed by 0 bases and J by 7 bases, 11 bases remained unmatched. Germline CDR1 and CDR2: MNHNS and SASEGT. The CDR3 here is CASSEAPPASGGRNEQFF. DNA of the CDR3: TGTGCCAGCAGTGAAGCCCCTCCAGCTAGCGGGGGGAGGAATGAGCAGTTCTTC.

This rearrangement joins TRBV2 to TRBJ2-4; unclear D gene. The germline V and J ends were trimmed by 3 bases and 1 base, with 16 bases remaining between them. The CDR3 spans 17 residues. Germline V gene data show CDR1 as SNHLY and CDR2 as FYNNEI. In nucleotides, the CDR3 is TGTGCCAGCAGTGATTTGGGTCTACCTCTTGCCAAAAACATTCAGTACTTC. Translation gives CASSDLGLPLAKNIQYF.

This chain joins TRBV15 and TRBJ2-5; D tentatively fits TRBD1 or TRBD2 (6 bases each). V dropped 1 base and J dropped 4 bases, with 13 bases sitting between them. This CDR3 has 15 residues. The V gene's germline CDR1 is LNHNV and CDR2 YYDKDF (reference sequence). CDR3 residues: CATSRGGAPGETQYF. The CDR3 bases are TGTGCCACCAGCAGAGGGGGGGCGCCTGGAGAGACCCAGTACTTC. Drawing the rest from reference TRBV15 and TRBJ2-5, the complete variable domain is DAMVIQNPRYQVTQFGKPVTLSCSQTLNHNVMYWYQQKSSQAPKLLFHYYDKDFNNEADTPDNFQSRRPNTSFCFLDIRSPGLGDTAMYLCATSRGGAPGETQYFGPGTRLLVL.

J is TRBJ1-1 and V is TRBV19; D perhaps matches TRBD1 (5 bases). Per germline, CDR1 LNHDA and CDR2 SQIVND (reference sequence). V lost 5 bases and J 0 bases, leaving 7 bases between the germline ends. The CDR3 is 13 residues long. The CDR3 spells CASSWGMNTEAFF. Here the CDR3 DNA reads TGTGCCAGTAGTTGGGGGATGAACACTGAAGCTTTCTTT.

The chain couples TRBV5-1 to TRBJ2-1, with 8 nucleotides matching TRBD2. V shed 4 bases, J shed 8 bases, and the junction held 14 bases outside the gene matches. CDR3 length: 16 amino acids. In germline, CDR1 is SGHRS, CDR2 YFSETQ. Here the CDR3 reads CASSRGVGAGEDEQFF. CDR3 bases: TGCGCCAGCAGCCGAGGGGTCGGAGCGGGGGAAGATGAGCAGTTCTTC.

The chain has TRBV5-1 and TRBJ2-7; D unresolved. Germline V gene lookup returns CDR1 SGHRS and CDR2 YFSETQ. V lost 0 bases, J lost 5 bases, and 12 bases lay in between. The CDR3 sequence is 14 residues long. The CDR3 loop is CASSLAFGNDEQYF. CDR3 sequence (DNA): TGCGCCAGCAGCTTGGCTTTTGGCAACGACGAGCAGTACTTC. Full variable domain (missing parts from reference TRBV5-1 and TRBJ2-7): KAGVTQTPRYLIKTRGQQVTLSCSPISGHRSVSWYQQTPGQGLQFLFEYFSETQRNKGNFPGRFSGRQFSNSRSEMNVSTLELGDSALYLCASSLAFGNDEQYFGPGTRLTVT.

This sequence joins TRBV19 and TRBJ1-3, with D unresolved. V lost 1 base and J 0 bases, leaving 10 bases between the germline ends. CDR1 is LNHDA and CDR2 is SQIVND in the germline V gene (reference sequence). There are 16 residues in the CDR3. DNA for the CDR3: TGTGCCAGTAGTATAGGGCAGCCGAGCTCTGGAAACACCATATATTTT. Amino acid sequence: CASSIGQPSSGNTIYF.

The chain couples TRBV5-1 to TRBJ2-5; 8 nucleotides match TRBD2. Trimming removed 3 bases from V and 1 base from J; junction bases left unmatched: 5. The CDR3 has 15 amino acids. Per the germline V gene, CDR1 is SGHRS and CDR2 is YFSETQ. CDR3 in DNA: TGCGCCAGCAGCTCCCAGCGGGGGTCCCAAGAGACCCAGTACTTC. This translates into CASSSQRGSQETQYF.

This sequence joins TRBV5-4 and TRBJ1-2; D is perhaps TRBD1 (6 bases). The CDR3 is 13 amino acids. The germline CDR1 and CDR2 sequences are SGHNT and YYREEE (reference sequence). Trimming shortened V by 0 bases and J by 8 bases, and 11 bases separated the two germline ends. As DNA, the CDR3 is TGTGCCAGCAGCTTGGGACAGGAGCGGGGCTACACCTTC. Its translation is CASSLGQERGYTF.

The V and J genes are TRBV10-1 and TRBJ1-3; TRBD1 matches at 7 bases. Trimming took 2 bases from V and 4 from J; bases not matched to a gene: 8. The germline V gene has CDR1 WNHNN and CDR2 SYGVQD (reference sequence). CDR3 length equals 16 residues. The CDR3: CASSEPTGFVGNTIYF. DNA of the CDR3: TGCGCCAGCAGTGAGCCGACAGGGTTTGTGGGAAACACCATATATTTT.

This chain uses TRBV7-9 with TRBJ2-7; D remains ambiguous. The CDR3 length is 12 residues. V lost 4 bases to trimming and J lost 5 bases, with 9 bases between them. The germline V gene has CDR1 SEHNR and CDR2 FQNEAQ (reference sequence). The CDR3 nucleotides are TGTGCCAGCAGCTACCGACGGGACGAGCAGTACTTC. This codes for CASSYRRDEQYF.

CDR3 DNA sequence: TGTGCCAGCGCGTATTCGGCAGGGGGTTCTTTCGAAGCTTTCTTT. Encoded protein: CASAYSAGGSFEAFF. J is TRBJ1-1 and V is TRBV7-9; 7 nucleotides match TRBD1. Germline-derived CDR1 and CDR2 are SEHNR and FQNEAQ (reference sequence). After removal of 8 bases from V and 8 bases from J, the junction contained 17 bases not matched to a gene. The CDR3 has 15 residues. The complete variable domain, with remaining parts taken from reference TRBV7-9 and TRBJ1-1, reads DTGVSQNPRHKITKRGQNVTFRCDPISEHNRLYWYRQTLGQGPEFLTYFQNEAQLEKSRLLSDRFSAERPKGSFSTLEIQRTEQGDSAMYLCASAYSAGGSFEAFFGQGTRLTVV.

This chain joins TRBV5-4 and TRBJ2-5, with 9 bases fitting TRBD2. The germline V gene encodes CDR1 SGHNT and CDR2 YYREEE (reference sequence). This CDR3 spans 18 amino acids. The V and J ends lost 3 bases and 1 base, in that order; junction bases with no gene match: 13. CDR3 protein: CASSSGTSSPVFQETQYF. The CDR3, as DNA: TGTGCCAGCAGCTCCGGGACTAGCTCACCAGTTTTCCAAGAGACCCAGTACTTC.

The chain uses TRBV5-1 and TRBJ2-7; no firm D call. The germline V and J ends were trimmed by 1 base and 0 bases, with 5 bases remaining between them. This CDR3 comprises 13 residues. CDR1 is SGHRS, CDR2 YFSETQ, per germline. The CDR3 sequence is CASSLTGSYEQYF. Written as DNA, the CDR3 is TGCGCCAGCAGCTTGACCGGCTCCTACGAGCAGTACTTC. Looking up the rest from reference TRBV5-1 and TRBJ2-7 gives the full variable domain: KAGVTQTPRYLIKTRGQQVTLSCSPISGHRSVSWYQQTPGQGLQFLFEYFSETQRNKGNFPGRFSGRQFSNSRSEMNVSTLELGDSALYLCASSLTGSYEQYFGPGTRLTVT.

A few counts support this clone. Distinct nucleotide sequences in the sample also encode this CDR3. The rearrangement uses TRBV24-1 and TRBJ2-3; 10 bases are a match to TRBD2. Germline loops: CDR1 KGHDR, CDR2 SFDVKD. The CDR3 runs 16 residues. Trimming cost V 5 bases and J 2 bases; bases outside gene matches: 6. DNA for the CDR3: TGTGCCACCAGTGTCGCTAGCGGGGGAAACACAGATACGCAGTATTTT. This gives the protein CATSVASGGNTDTQYF.

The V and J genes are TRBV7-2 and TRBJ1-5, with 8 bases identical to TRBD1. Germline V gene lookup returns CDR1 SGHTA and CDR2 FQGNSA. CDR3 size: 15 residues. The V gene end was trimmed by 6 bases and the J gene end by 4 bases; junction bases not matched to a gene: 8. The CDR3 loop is CASRQQGGINQPQHF. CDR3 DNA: TGTGCCAGCAGACAACAGGGGGGAATAAATCAGCCCCAGCATTTT.

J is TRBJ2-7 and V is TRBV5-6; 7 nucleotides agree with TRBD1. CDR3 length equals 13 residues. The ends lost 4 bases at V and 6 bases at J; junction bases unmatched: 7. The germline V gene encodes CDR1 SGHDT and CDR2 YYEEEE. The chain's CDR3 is CASSRTGPAEQYF. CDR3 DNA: TGTGCCAGCAGCCGGACAGGTCCGGCCGAGCAGTACTTC.

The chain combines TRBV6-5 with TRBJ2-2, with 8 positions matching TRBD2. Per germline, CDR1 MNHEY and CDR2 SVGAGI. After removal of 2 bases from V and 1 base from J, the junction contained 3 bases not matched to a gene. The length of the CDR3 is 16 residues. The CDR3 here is CASSYGLAGNTGELFF. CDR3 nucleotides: TGTGCCAGCAGTTACGGGCTAGCGGGGAACACCGGGGAGCTGTTTTTT.

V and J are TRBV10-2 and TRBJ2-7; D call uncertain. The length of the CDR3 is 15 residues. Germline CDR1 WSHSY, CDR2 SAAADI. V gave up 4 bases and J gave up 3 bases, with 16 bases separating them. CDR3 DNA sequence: TGCGCCAGCAGTGTCCTCCTGATGGATATCTACGAGCAGTACTTC. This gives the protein CASSVLLMDIYEQYF.